These 5 T cell receptor beta chains were all obtained from the same sample, sequenced in a study of T-cell reconstitution after alpha-beta-depleted transplantation in children. For TCRbeta, the library was prepared with unique molecular identifiers. TCRdb used MiXCR to reprocess the PCR reads, holding one entry per CDR3 protein. There are roughly 350,000 distinct CDR3 sequences in the sample; about a sixth occur only once, and roughly two fifths lies in the top ten. The material sequenced was PBMCs, mostly from graft donor cells, taken 360 days after TCRalphabeta/CD19-depleted stem cell transplant. Receptors were obtained from a male patient between 2 and 10 years old who had a stem cell transplant for acute lymphoblastic leukemia, so the T cells may come from the graft donor.

In this sample, this clonotype turned up a few times. The chain has TRBV4-1 and TRBJ1-1; the D gene is possibly TRBD1 (5 bases). The CDR3 covers 16 residues. V was trimmed by 3 bases and J by 0 bases, leaving 14 bases between them. Germline V gives CDR1 MGHRA, CDR2 YSYEKL. The DNA of the CDR3 is TGCGCCAGCAGCCATTCTTCTAGACAGATGAACACTGAAGCTTTCTTT. Its protein is CASSHSSRQMNTEAFF.

This clonotype was recorded a few times. The chain recombines TRBV7-8 with TRBJ2-7; possibly TRBD2 for D (5 bases). Per germline, CDR1 SGHVS and CDR2 FQNEAQ. The V end was cut by 0 bases, the J end by 2 bases, with 11 bases between. This CDR3 has 15 amino acids. The DNA for the CDR3 is TGTGCCAGCAGCTTAGCGTGGGAGCCAGCCTACGAGCAGTACTTC. Its translation is CASSLAWEPAYEQYF.

This sequence joins TRBV4-1 and TRBJ2-3; D is tentatively TRBD1 or TRBD2 (6 bases each). CDR1 MGHRA and CDR2 YSYEKL come from the germline V gene. V was pared by 0 bases and J by 6 bases, with 13 bases between. The CDR3 has 15 amino acids. The CDR3, as DNA: TGCGCCAGCAGCCAAGAACCCCGGGGGCCGGATACGCAGTATTTT. The encoded protein is CASSQEPRGPDTQYF.

The rearrangement joins TRBV7-2 to TRBJ2-6, with D hard to call. The CDR3 consists of 15 residues. CDR1 SGHTA and CDR2 FQGNSA come from the germline V gene. The V and J ends lost 1 base and 2 bases respectively, with 6 bases between them. The CDR3 here is CASSLVTAGANVLTF. CDR3 DNA sequence: TGTGCCAGCAGCTTAGTAACGGCTGGGGCCAACGTCCTGACTTTC. Looking up the rest from reference TRBV7-2 and TRBJ2-6 gives the full variable domain: GAGVSQSPSNKVTEKGKDVELRCDPISGHTALYWYRQSLGQGLEFLIYFQGNSAPDKSGLPSDRFSAERTGGSVSTLTIQRTQQEDSAVYLCASSLVTAGANVLTFGAGSRLTVL.

The table lists this clonotype with many counts. CDR3 protein: CASSENPLWYQETQYF. The CDR3 region has the DNA TGTGCCAGCAGTGAAAACCCACTATGGTACCAAGAGACCCAGTACTTC. The V and J genes are TRBV2 and TRBJ2-5; D is unresolved. V lost 2 bases, J lost 0 bases, and 13 bases lay in between. This CDR3 spans 16 amino acids. Germline-derived CDR1 and CDR2 are SNHLY and FYNNEI.